This TCR beta chain derives from a study of blood T cell repertoires in COVID-19. Study overall: Both acute and convalescent COVID-19 samples were obtained from the United States, Italy and Spain. Sample material is recorded as cDNA or gDNA derived from T cells, B-cell-depleted T cells, or PBMCs.

This CDR3 has 16 residues. The ends were cut back, 3 bases at V and 1 base at J, with 13 bases in the middle. Looked up from germline, CDR1 is MGHDK and CDR2 is SYGVNS. As processed by the authors: The assay estimated nucleated cells by amplifying reference gene primers. Method: immunoSEQ multiplex PCR; TCRdb's copy keeps in-frame clones and lacks some. V, J and clone size reflect that table, while D and trimming were determined from the DNA. The sample shows approximately 100,000 clones, 89% of them seen only once. The chain couples TRBV25-1 to TRBJ1-5; weak D call: TRBD1 (5 bases). This clonotype was obtained from a woman aged 55-75 years with acute or convalescent COVID-19. Input material: peripheral blood. Here the CDR3 reads CASSEGGRSSNQPQHF. The CDR3 DNA reads TGTGCCAGCAGTGAGGGGGGACGGTCAAGCAATCAGCCCCAGCATTTT.